This TCR beta chain is from a study of blood T cell repertoires in COVID-19 (TCRdb year 2020). For the wider study: The collaborator samples originated in the United States, Italy and Spain and spanned the acute and convalescent phases of COVID-19. Where available, HLA class I and class II types were taken from metadata supplied by the sample provider and were not determined by assay-based typing. The prospective study material was composed of cDNA or gDNA derived from T cells, B-cell-depleted T cells, or PBMCs. Deeply sampled blood TCRbeta repertoires from subjects exposed to, actively infected with, or recovered from COVID-19 were included in the dataset. The sample metadata nearly always contained a de-identified subject ID, COVID-19 status, age in years and sex. The repertoires were released in a freely available public database intended as a resource for research on the immune response to SARS-CoV-2. Samples came from the ongoing ImmuneRACE study (first 160 participants) plus 1,254 subjects from 6 global collaborators. General findings and caveats noted by the study authors: The quantity of clinical and demographic metadata differed by source and by participant and was supplied without curation.

The collaborating institutions used their own protocols to collect whole blood in K2EDTA tubes. For TCRbeta analysis, collaborators shipped samples in one of three forms: frozen whole blood, isolated PBMCs, or DNA extracted from either of those sample types. Worth noting for this clone: There is no known antigen for this receptor. Base qualities are not recorded, but no much larger clone differs from it by a single base.

TCRbeta CDR3 regions were amplified from genomic DNA using the immunoSEQ Assay, a bias-controlled multiplex PCR. The authors' pipeline ran thus. The number of nucleated cells in each sample was estimated by amplification of reference gene primers within the assay. Sequence reads were collapsed and filtered to measure the absolute abundance of every unique TCRbeta CDR3 rearrangement. For each sample, productive Simpson clonality was calculated by taking the square root of Simpson's diversity index across productive rearrangements. Imported from immuneACCESS, the table was reduced by TCRdb to in-frame sequences with V and J called. These copies leave out some clones; in studies compared against another copy, an unresolved V gene accounts for under half, and the cause of the remainder is not known. The DNA was the basis for D and trimming; V, J and clone size are from that table. The sample contains some 170,000 clones, roughly 87% of them found a single time. The ten largest clones capture 1.6% of the sample.

The CDR3 goes from the cysteine to the phenylalanine over 12 residues. CDR3 DNA is the only sequence kept; it has 36 bases, read in frame from the first base. As encoded in the germline V gene, CDR1 is SGHVS while CDR2 is FQNEAQ. V loses 1 base, J loses 15 bases, and the germline ends lie 13 bases apart. This clonotype originated in a woman in her 50s with acute or convalescent COVID-19. Sequencing used peripheral blood. The sequence links TRBV7-8 to TRBJ2-1, and possibly TRBD2, on 7 matching bases. DNA sequence: TGTGCCAGCAGCTTAGATAGGGGGGGCGCGTTCTTC. The translation is CASSLDRGGAFF.